This TCR beta chain was obtained from a study of T cell changes during pregnancy in multiple sclerosis (dated by TCRdb to the late 2010s). Background on the whole study: The study looked at changes in the T cell repertoire across pregnancy in women with multiple sclerosis.

On this clone: Its recognized antigen is unknown. It has no much larger one-base neighbor in the sample; base qualities were not kept.

The CDR3 measures 11 amino acids from cysteine to phenylalanine. Only the CDR3 portion is preserved as DNA: 33 bases, with reading frame beginning at the first base. Cut back by 4 bases and 10 bases, the V and J ends lie 11 bases apart. CDR1 and CDR2 are drawn from the germline V gene: SGDLS, YYNGEE. The library came from the immunoSEQ multiplex PCR assay. TCRdb mirrors the immuneACCESS table, restricted to in-frame sequences. Some clones are absent from its copies; in checked studies, under half trace to an unresolved V gene, and the reason for the others is unknown. Here the sample has some 31,000 clones; approximately 90% occur a single time. Roughly 11% of the sample is in the top ten clones.

The V gene is TRBV9 and the J gene is TRBJ1-2; matching of 6 bases hints at TRBD1 as the D gene. This specimen consisted of CD8+ T cells from peripheral blood mononuclear cells, obtained in the third trimester of pregnancy. The TCR sequence derives from a female donor with multiple sclerosis, enrolled in a pregnancy study. This receptor carries the CDR3 CASSSRTAYTF. The DNA reads TGTGCCAGCAGCTCCCGGACAGCCTACACCTTC.